This T cell receptor beta chain was observed in a study of cytomegalovirus exposure and HLA in healthy donors. Notes on the study in general: Researchers reported from a later analysis that most CMV-associated TCR beta chains appeared HLA-restricted.

The ends were cut back, 2 bases at V and 2 bases at J, with 7 bases in the middle. Germline values: CDR1 LNHDA, CDR2 SQIVND (reference sequence). This CDR3 comprises 14 residues. To note about this clone: Its antigen is unknown.

Healthy people donating bone marrow made up the donors. Both 60 Vbeta primers and 13 Jbeta primers went into the PCR. Assay: immunoSEQ multiplex PCR; the TCRdb copy retains only in-frame clones and omits some. This table holds 150,000 or so clones, roughly four fifths found once. The receptor comes from a man aged 50 to 59 in good health and CMV-seropositive. Source material: PBMCs. V usage is TRBV19 and J usage is TRBJ1-5, with a weak D call TRBD1 (6 bases). The CDR3 coding sequence is TGTGCCAGTAGTATATCAGGGGGCAATCAGCCCCAGCATTTT. Translation gives CASSISGGNQPQHF.